This T cell receptor (beta chain) came from a study of shared clonotypes between healthy human individuals. In the original analysis: There were no quality scores in the junction-only immunoSEQ sequences, so filtering differed. Sequencing was performed with immunoSEQ multiplex PCR; in TCRdb, only in-frame clones are kept and a portion is missing. The V and J calls and clone size were taken over from that table, and D and trimming were inferred from the DNA. The sample holds some 500,000 clones, 90% to 96% seen once. The study's findings and limits: Naive subsets tended to show greater estimated richness than memory subsets. The expectation was that sequencing depth would affect clonotype sharing among donors.

Turning to this clone: Its cognate antigen is unknown.

There were no recent acute infections or vaccinations among the donors, who were healthy HIV-negative adults. Sequenced: naive CD4+ T cells sorted from blood. The sample's subset: CD45RA+ positively selected. The TCR comes from a woman in her twenties or thirties in good health.

CDR3 nucleotide sequence: TGTGCCAGCAGTGGGGGGCTAGCGGGAGTGAACGAGCAGTACTTC. The encoded protein is CASSGGLAGVNEQYF. The rearrangement uses TRBV28 and TRBJ2-7, with 10 nucleotides matching TRBD2. CDR1 and CDR2 from the germline V gene are MDHEN and SYDVKM. Germline trimming cut 5 bases from V and 5 bases from J; bases unmatched to any gene: 9. The CDR3 totals 15 residues.